These 22 T cell receptor beta chains share one sample of origin, sequenced in a study of cytomegalovirus exposure and HLA in healthy donors. The PCR contained 60 Vbeta and 13 Jbeta primers. Data came from immunoSEQ multiplex PCR; TCRdb stores just in-frame clones and leaves some out. The sample includes 250,000 to 350,000 clones, roughly 80% of them seen just once. Sequencing was performed on PBMCs. The origin of the receptors is a girl aged 2 to 9 in good health and CMV-seronegative.

V is TRBV6-4 and J is TRBJ1-3; 9 bases map to TRBD1. The CDR3 runs 18 residues. Germline-derived CDR1 and CDR2 are MRHNA and SNTAGT. The V and J ends lost 6 bases and 3 bases, in that order; junction bases with no gene match: 15. For the CDR3, the DNA is TGTGCCAGCAGCGTACATGAACCGGGACAGGGAGGTGGAAACACCATATATTTT. This encodes CASSVHEPGQGGGNTIYF.

In regard to this clone: The junction shows a germline mismatch at one end, possibly a read error. The chain employs TRBV7-6 and TRBJ2-1, with 10 bases fitting TRBD2. Per the germline V gene, CDR1 is SGHVS and CDR2 is FNYEAQ. CDR3 size: 13 residues. The CDR3 spells CASSLLTGTSAIF. CDR3 DNA sequence: TGTGCCAGCAGCTTGCTAACCGGGACTAGCGCGATCTTC.

This clone was observed a few times. J is TRBJ2-1 and V is TRBV28; TRBD2 matches 12 bases. The V gene's germline CDR1 is MDHEN and CDR2 SYDVKM. The length of the CDR3 is 14 residues. V shed 5 bases and J 6 bases; nucleotides not matched to a gene: 2. CDR3 sequence (DNA): TGTGCCAGCAGTCCGACTAGCGGGAGCAATGAGCAGTTCTTC. It translates to CASSPTSGSNEQFF. The full variable domain, with the rest looked up from reference TRBV28 and TRBJ2-1, is DVKVTQSSRYLVKRTGEKVFLECVQDMDHENMFWYRQDPGLGLRLIYFSYDVKMKEKGDIPEGYSVSREKKERFSLILESASTNQTSMYLCASSPTSGSNEQFFGPGTRLTVL.

The gene calls are TRBV4-2 and TRBJ2-3, with 11 nucleotides matching TRBD2. J gave up 1 base and V 0 bases, and 9 bases lay outside the gene matches. CDR3 length equals 19 residues. Germline V gives CDR1 LGHNA, CDR2 YNFKEQ. CDR3 bases: TGTGCCAGCAGCCAAGAAGGTAGCGGGGGGGCCTTTGGCACAGATACGCAGTATTTT. The encoded protein is CASSQEGSGGAFGTDTQYF.

The chain joins TRBV18 to TRBJ1-1; D not resolved. The germline gives CDR1 KGHSH, CDR2 LQKENI. V was cut by 0 bases and J by 3 bases, with 8 bases left in between. The CDR3 sequence is 14 residues long. This CDR3 is CASSPPIRDTEAFF. For the CDR3, the DNA is TGTGCCAGCTCACCACCGATACGGGACACTGAAGCTTTCTTT.

The chain has TRBV25-1 and TRBJ2-5; D ambiguous. The DNA end is a closer match to TRBJ2-7, so the J assignment may be wrong. Germline V gene lookup returns CDR1 MGHDK and CDR2 SYGVNS. CDR3 length equals 12 residues. CDR3 sequence (DNA): TGTGCCAGCAGTGAATTGGGCTACGAGCAGTACTTC. Encoded protein: CASSELGYEQYF.

The chain links TRBV6-5 to TRBJ1-4, with 7 bases identical to TRBD1. The CDR3 spans 15 residues. Per the germline V gene, CDR1 is MNHEY and CDR2 is SVGAGI. J gave up 4 bases and V 5 bases, and 7 bases lay outside the gene matches. The CDR3 loop reads CASSGHTGDNEKLFF. The DNA for the CDR3 is TGTGCCAGCAGTGGCCACACAGGGGATAATGAAAAACTGTTTTTT.

With respect to this clone: At one end the junction does not follow the germline gene, possibly because of a read error. The rearrangement links TRBV7-9 to TRBJ2-5, with 13 positions matching TRBD2. This CDR3 has 16 amino acids. CDR1 SEHNR and CDR2 FQNEAQ come from the germline V gene (reference sequence). CDR3 region: CSSSAGLAGARETQYF. The CDR3 DNA reads TGTTCCAGCAGCGCCGGACTAGCGGGGGCCCGAGAGACCCAGTACTTC. Using reference TRBV7-9 and TRBJ2-5 for the parts outside the CDR3, the full variable domain is DTGVSQNPRHKITKRGQNVTFRCDPISEHNRLYWYRQTLGQGPEFLTYFQNEAQLEKSRLLSDRFSAERPKGSFSTLEIQRTEQGDSAMYLCSSSAGLAGARETQYFGPGTRLLVL.

The chain carries TRBV27 and TRBJ2-3, with a tentative D call TRBD2 (6 bases). Looked up from germline, CDR1 is MNHEY and CDR2 is SMNVEV (reference sequence). The CDR3 totals 14 residues. V was trimmed by 5 bases and J by 5 bases, leaving 14 bases between them. CDR3 in amino acids: CASSIGTGRDTQYF. DNA for the CDR3: TGTGCCAGCAGTATCGGGACTGGAAGAGATACGCAGTATTTT.

The genes are TRBV15 and TRBJ2-1, with a weak D call TRBD2 (7 bases). Trimming stripped 2 bases from V and 5 bases from J, with 22 bases between. CDR3 length equals 18 residues. Germline CDR1 LNHNV, CDR2 YYDKDF (reference sequence). CDR3 region: CATSRQGFEGGSHNEQFF. The CDR3 DNA sequence: TGTGCCACCAGCAGACAGGGGTTTGAGGGAGGGAGCCACAATGAGCAGTTCTTC.

The genes are TRBV9 and TRBJ2-3; a weak D match, TRBD2 (6 bases). Per the germline V gene, CDR1 is SGDLS and CDR2 is YYNGEE. This CDR3 comprises 12 residues. V was clipped by 4 bases and J by 5 bases, with 8 bases between them. CDR3 sequence: CASSLGGDTQYF. The CDR3 DNA follows: TGTGCCAGCAGCTTGGGGGGAGATACGCAGTATTTT.

This sequence joins TRBV7-9 and TRBJ2-7; possibly TRBD1 for D (5 bases). V dropped 3 bases and J dropped 3 bases, with 12 bases sitting between them. Germline V gene data show CDR1 as SEHNR and CDR2 as FQNEAQ (reference sequence). The CDR3 length is 14 residues. CDR3 sequence (DNA): TGTGCCAGCAGCTTCCCAGGGTTGAACTACGAGCAGTACTTC. Protein sequence: CASSFPGLNYEQYF.

V gene TRBV9 combines with J gene TRBJ2-7; TRBD2 might be the D (6 bases). Trimming shortened V by 6 bases and J by 2 bases, and 18 bases separated the two germline ends. This CDR3 has 15 residues. The V gene's germline CDR1 is SGDLS and CDR2 YYNGEE. CDR3 sequence: CASKNGTDSPYEQYF. The CDR3 nucleotides are TGTGCCAGCAAAAACGGGACTGATAGTCCCTACGAGCAGTACTTC. Full variable domain (missing parts from reference TRBV9 and TRBJ2-7): DSGVTQTPKHLITATGQRVTLRCSPRSGDLSVYWYQQSLDQGLQFLIQYYNGEERAKGNILERFSAQQFPDLHSELNLSSLELGDSALYFCASKNGTDSPYEQYFGPGTRLTVT.

The V gene is TRBV2, the J gene TRBJ1-5; 8 positions match TRBD1. The CDR3 has 14 residues. CDR1 and CDR2 (germline): SNHLY, FYNNEI. V dropped 3 bases and J dropped 2; count of bases not matched to a gene: 0. Here the CDR3 DNA reads TGTGCCAGCAGTGAGACAGGGGGCAATCAGCCCCAGCATTTT. Its translation: CASSETGGNQPQHF.

The rearrangement uses TRBV7-9 and TRBJ1-3; 8 positions match TRBD1. V lost 5 bases and J lost 4; bases outside the gene matches: 10. Germline-derived CDR1 and CDR2 are SEHNR and FQNEAQ (reference sequence). This CDR3 spans 16 amino acids. The CDR3 spells CASSDIDRGVGNTIYF. In DNA, the CDR3 is TGTGCCAGCAGCGACATTGACAGGGGAGTAGGAAACACCATATATTTT.

The genes are TRBV5-4 and TRBJ2-7, with TRBD2 matching 11 bases. V gave up 3 bases and J gave up 6 bases; unmatched junction bases: 5. CDR1 is SGHNT, CDR2 YYREEE, per germline (reference sequence). This CDR3 contains 14 residues. CDR3 sequence (DNA): TGTGCCAGCAGCTATAGCGGGGGGGCTCGCGAGCAGTACTTC. Its protein product is CASSYSGGAREQYF.

This rearrangement joins TRBV6-5 to TRBJ2-7, with D possibly being TRBD1 (5 bases). Trimming took 0 bases from V and 4 from J, leaving 13 bases between them. CDR1 MNHEY and CDR2 SVGAGI come from the germline V gene. The CDR3 length is 15 residues. The CDR3 DNA follows: TGTGCCAGCAGTTACTCGTGGGGCCTCGATTACGAGCAGTACTTC. It encodes CASSYSWGLDYEQYF.

The gene calls are TRBV6-1 and TRBJ1-2, with D possibly matching TRBD1 (5 bases). Germline loops: CDR1 MNHNS, CDR2 SASEGT. The V end lost 2 bases, the J end lost 4 bases, and 11 bases lay between the germline ends. The CDR3 loop spans 14 amino acids. In DNA, the CDR3 is TGTGCCAGCAGTGAAACCCAAAGGGGCTATGGCTACACCTTC. It is translated as CASSETQRGYGYTF.

The rearrangement uses TRBV15 and TRBJ2-7; D possibly corresponds to TRBD2 (5 bases). Per the germline V gene, CDR1 is LNHNV and CDR2 is YYDKDF (reference sequence). V lost 3 bases, J lost 2 bases, and 14 bases lay in between. The CDR3 sequence is 15 residues long. The CDR3 nucleotides read TGTGCCACCAGCAGGGCGGGTGAGGTTCCCTACGAGCAGTACTTC. Its protein is CATSRAGEVPYEQYF.

This clone was counted a single time. This sequence joins TRBV19 and TRBJ2-2, with TRBD1 as a possible D gene (6 bases). The V gene's germline CDR1 is LNHDA and CDR2 SQIVND (reference sequence). CDR3 length equals 16 residues. V was shortened by 5 bases and J by 2 bases, with 15 bases between the two germline ends. Written as DNA, the CDR3 is TGTGCCAGTAGTCTCTTCACAGGGCCCAACACCGGGGAGCTGTTTTTT. Protein: CASSLFTGPNTGELFF.

The V call is TRBV13, the J call TRBJ2-7; TRBD1 matches at 7 bases. In germline, CDR1 is PRHDT, CDR2 FYEKMQ (reference sequence). This CDR3 is built from 14 residues. The V and J ends lost 5 bases and 3 bases, in that order; junction bases with no gene match: 7. CDR3 residues: CASSLRDSYYEQYF. The DNA of the CDR3 is TGTGCCAGCAGCCTCCGGGACAGCTACTACGAGCAGTACTTC.

This clone was found a few times. The V gene is TRBV5-1, the J gene TRBJ2-3; D not certain. The CDR3 runs 12 residues. Germline loops: CDR1 SGHRS, CDR2 YFSETQ. Trimming pared 6 bases from V and 1 base from J, leaving 6 bases between. Here the CDR3 reads CASNNGTDTQYF. The CDR3 DNA reads TGCGCCAGCAACAACGGCACAGATACGCAGTATTTT.